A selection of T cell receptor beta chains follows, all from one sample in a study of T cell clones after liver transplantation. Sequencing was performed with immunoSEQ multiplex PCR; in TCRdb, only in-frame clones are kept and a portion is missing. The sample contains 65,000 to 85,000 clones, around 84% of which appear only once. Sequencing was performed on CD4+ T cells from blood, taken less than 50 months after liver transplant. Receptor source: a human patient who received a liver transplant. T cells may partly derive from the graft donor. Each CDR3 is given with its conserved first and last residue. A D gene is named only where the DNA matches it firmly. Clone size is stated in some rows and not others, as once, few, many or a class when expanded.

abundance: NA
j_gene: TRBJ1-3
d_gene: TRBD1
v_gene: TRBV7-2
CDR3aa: CASRPTGGDSGNTIYF
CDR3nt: TGTGCCAGCAGGCCCACAGGGGGGGACTCTGGAAACACCATATATTTT

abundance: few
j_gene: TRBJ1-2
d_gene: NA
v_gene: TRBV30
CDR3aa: CAWSGSYRDSGGYTF
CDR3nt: TGTGCCTGGAGTGGGTCTTACAGGGATTCAGGTGGCTACACCTTC

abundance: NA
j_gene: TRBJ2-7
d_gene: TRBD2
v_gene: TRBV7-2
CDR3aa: CASSPQSGRTSTYEQYF
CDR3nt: TGTGCCAGCAGCCCCCAAAGTGGCAGGACTAGCACCTACGAGCAGTACTTC

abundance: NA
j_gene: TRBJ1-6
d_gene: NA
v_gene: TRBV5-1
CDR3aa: CASRTKDAGNSPLHF
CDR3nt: TGCGCCAGCAGGACTAAGGACGCCGGGAATTCACCCCTCCACTTT

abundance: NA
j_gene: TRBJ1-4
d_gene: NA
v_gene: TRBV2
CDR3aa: CASSTVLPINEKLFF
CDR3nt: TGTGCCAGCAGTACGGTGTTACCGATCAATGAAAAACTGTTTTTT

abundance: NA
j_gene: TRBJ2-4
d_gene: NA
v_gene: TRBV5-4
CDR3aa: CASSLWSVKNIQYF
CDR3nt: TGTGCCAGCAGCTTGTGGTCGGTCAAAAACATTCAGTACTTC

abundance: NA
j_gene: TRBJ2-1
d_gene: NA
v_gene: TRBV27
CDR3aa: CASSRSYYNEQFF
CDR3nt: TGTGCCAGCAGTCGTTCTTACTACAATGAGCAGTTCTTC

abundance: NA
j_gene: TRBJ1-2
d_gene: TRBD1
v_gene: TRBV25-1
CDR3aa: CASSGSGTAYGYTF
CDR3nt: TGTGCCAGCAGTGGATCCGGGACAGCCTATGGCTACACCTTC

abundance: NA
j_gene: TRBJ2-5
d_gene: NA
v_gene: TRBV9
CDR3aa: CASSVGSLQETQYF
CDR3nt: TGTGCCAGCAGCGTAGGCAGCCTCCAAGAGACCCAGTACTTC

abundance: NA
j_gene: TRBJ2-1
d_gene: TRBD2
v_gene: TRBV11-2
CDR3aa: CASSLDPTSGTQFF
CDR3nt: TGTGCCAGCAGCTTAGATCCCACTAGCGGGACACAGTTCTTC

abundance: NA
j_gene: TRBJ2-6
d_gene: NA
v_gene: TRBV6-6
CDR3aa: CASGGSGANVLTF
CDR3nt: TGTGCCAGCGGAGGATCTGGGGCCAACGTCCTGACTTTC

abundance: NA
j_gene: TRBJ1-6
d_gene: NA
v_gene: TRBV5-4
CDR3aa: CASSLADRSSYNSPLHF
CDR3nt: TGTGCCAGCAGCTTGGCCGACAGAAGCTCCTATAATTCACCCCTCCACTTT

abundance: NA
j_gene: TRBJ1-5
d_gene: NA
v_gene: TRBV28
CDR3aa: CASSFLEQTQDSRNQPQHF
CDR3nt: TGTGCCAGCAGTTTCTTAGAACAGACTCAGGACAGCCGCAATCAGCCCCAGCATTTT

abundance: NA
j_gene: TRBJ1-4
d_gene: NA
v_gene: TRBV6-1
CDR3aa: CASSEPGATNEKLFF
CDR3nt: TGTGCCAGCAGTGAACCCGGAGCAACTAATGAAAAACTGTTTTTT

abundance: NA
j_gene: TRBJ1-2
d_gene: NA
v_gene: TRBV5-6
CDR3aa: CASSSLQGVYGYTF
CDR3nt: TGTGCCAGCAGCAGTCTCCAGGGAGTCTATGGCTACACCTTC

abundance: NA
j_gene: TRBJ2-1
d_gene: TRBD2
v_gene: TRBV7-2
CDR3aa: CASSLGAGVHNEQFF
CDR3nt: TGTGCCAGCAGCTTAGGAGCGGGAGTTCACAATGAGCAGTTCTTC

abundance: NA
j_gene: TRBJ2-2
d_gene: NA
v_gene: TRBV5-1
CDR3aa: CASRYRANTGELFF
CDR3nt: TGCGCCAGCAGGTACAGAGCGAACACCGGGGAGCTGTTTTTT

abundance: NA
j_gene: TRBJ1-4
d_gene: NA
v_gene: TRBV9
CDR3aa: CASSSRPGGNEKLFF
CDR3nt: TGTGCCAGCAGCTCCCGGCCCGGGGGTAATGAAAAACTGTTTTTT

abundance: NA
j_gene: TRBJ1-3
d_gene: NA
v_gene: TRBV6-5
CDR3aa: CASRAPSGNTIYF
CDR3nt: TGTGCCAGCAGGGCCCCCTCTGGAAACACCATATATTTT

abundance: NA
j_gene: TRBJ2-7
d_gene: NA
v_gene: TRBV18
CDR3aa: CASSVQGYEQYF
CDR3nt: TGTGCCAGCTCCGTGCAGGGCTACGAGCAGTACTTC

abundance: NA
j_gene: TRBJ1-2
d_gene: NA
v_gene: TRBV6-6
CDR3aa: CASSHRESYGYTF
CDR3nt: TGTGCCAGCAGTCACAGGGAATCCTATGGCTACACCTTC

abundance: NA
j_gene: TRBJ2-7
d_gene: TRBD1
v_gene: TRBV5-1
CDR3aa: CASSLEGQGHSYEQYF
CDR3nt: TGCGCCAGCAGCTTGGAGGGACAGGGGCACTCCTACGAGCAGTACTTC

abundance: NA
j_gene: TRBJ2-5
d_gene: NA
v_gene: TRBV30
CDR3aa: CASAHLQTQYF
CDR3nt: TGTGCCTCGGCCCATCTACAGACCCAGTACTTC

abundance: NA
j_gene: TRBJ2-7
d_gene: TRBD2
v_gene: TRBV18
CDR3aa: CASSHGTSGYEQYF
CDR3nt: TGTGCCAGCTCACACGGGACTAGCGGCTACGAGCAGTACTTC

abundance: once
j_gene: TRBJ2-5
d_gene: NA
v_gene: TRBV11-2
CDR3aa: CASSRDSGGETQYF
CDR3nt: TGTGCCAGCAGCCGGGACAGTGGGGGGGAGACCCAGTACTTC

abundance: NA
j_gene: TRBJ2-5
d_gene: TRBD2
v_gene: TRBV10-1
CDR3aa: CASSEGGGKTQYF
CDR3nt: TGCGCCAGCAGTGAGGGGGGAGGGAAGACCCAGTACTTC

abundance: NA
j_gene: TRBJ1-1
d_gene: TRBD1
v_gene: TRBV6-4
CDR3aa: CASRRQGGATEAFF
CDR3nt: TGTGCCAGCAGGAGACAGGGCGGTGCCACTGAAGCTTTCTTT

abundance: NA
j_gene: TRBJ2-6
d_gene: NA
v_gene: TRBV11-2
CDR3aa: CASSPIGGSGANVLTF
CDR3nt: TGTGCCAGCAGTCCTATTGGGGGCTCCGGGGCCAACGTCCTGACTTTC

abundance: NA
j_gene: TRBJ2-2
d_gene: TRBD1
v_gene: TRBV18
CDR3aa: CASSRDRSITGELFF
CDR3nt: TGTGCCAGCTCAAGGGACAGGTCTATCACCGGGGAGCTGTTTTTT

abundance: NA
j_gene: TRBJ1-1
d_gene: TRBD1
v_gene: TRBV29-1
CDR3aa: CSVDQQGGTEAFF
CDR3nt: TGCAGCGTTGATCAACAGGGGGGCACTGAAGCTTTCTTT

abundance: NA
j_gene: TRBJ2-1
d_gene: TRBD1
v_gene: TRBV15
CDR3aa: CATSSPRTGGAYNEQFF
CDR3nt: TGTGCCACCAGCTCCCCCCGGACAGGGGGCGCCTACAATGAGCAGTTCTTC

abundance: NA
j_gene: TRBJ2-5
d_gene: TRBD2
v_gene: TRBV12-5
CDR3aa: CASGLTSGGAVQETQYF
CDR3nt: TGTGCTAGTGGTTTGACTAGCGGGGGGGCCGTCCAAGAGACCCAGTACTTC

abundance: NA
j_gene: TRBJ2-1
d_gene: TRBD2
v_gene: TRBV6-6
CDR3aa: CASNRLASGGYNEQFF
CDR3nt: TGTGCCAGCAACCGCCTGGCTAGCGGGGGATACAATGAGCAGTTCTTC

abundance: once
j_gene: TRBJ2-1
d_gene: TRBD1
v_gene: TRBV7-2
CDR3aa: CASSPGQGSYNEQFF
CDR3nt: TGTGCCAGCAGCCCGGGACAGGGGTCCTACAATGAGCAGTTCTTC

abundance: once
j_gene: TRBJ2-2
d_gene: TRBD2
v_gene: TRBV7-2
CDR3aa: CASSLAGGPSTGELFF
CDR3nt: TGTGCCAGCAGCTTAGCGGGAGGGCCCAGCACCGGGGAGCTGTTTTTT

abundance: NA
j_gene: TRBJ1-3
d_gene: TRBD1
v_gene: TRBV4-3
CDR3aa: CASSSTGVGSGNTIYF
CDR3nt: TGCGCCAGCAGCTCGACAGGGGTAGGGTCTGGAAACACCATATATTTT

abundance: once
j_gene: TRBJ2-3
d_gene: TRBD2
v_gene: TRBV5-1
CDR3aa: CASSSLAGDDTQYF
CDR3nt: TGCGCCAGCAGCTCGCTAGCGGGAGACGACACGCAGTATTTT

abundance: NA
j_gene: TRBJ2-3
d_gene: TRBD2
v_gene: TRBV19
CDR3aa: CASAGVAGGPALPDTQYF
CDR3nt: TGTGCCAGTGCCGGGGTAGCGGGGGGGCCGGCGCTCCCAGATACGCAGTATTTT

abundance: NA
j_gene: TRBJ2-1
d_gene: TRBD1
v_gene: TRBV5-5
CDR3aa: CASSPRTGVTNNEQFF
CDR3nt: TGTGCCAGCAGCCCGAGGACAGGAGTCACAAACAATGAGCAGTTCTTC

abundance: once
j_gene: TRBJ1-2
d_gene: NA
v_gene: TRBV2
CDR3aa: CASQWTPGDGYTF
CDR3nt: TGTGCCAGCCAATGGACCCCAGGGGATGGCTACACCTTC

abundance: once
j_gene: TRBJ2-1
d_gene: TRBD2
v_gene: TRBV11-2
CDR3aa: CASRIAGGPYNEQFF
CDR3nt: TGTGCCAGCAGGATAGCGGGAGGGCCCTACAATGAGCAGTTCTTC

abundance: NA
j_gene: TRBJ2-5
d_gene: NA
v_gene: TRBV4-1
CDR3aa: CASSQTRGETQYF
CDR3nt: TGCGCCAGCAGCCAAACTAGAGGTGAGACCCAGTACTTC

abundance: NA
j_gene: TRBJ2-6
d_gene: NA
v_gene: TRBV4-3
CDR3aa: CASSPRRGASLGANVLTF
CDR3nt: TGCGCCAGCAGCCCCCGAAGGGGGGCCTCTCTTGGGGCCAACGTCCTGACTTTC

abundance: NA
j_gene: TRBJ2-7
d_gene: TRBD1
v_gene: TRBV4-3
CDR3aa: CASSQDDRATYEQYF
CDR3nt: TGCGCCAGCAGCCAAGACGACAGGGCCACCTACGAGCAGTACTTC

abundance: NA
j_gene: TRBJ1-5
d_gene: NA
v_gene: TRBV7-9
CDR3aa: CASSFGGNQPQHF
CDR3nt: TGTGCCAGCAGCTTTGGGGGAAATCAGCCCCAGCATTTT

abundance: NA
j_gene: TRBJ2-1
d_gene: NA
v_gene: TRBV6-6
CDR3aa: CASSPARDYNEQFF
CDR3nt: TGTGCCAGCAGCCCCGCCAGGGACTACAATGAGCAGTTCTTC

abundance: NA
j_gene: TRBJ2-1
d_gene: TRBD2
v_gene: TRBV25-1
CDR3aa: CASSEGTSGTNEQFF
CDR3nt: TGTGCCAGCAGTGAAGGGACTAGCGGGACCAATGAGCAGTTCTTC

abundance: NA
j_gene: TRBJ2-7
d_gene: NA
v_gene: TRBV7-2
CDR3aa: CASSLRGASYEQYF
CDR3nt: TGTGCCAGCAGCTTAAGGGGGGCCTCCTACGAGCAGTACTTC

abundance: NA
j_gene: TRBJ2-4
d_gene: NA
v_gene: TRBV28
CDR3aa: CASSEGAKNIQYF
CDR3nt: TGTGCCAGCAGTGAAGGGGCCAAAAACATTCAGTACTTC